The 21 T cell receptor beta chains below were found in one sample sequenced in a study of T cells in Graves' hyperthyroidism and ophthalmopathy. TCR beta CDR3 region amplification was performed from RNA transcripts. A first-round RT-PCR of the TCR CDR3 used the HTBI primer set. TCRdb re-called the multiplex PCR reads through MiXCR, storing one row per CDR3 protein. The sample yields about 600,000 distinct CDR3 sequences, 12% to 15% seen once. The sample comprised blood. Receptors originate from a woman under 30 with Graves' ophthalmopathy.

This clonotype came up many times. Compared with germline, one end of the junction differs, possibly owing to a read error. This rearrangement joins TRBV5-1 to TRBJ2-7, with 7 bases identical to TRBD1. Per the germline V gene, CDR1 is SGHRS and CDR2 is YFSETQ. The CDR3 contains 13 residues. The CDR3 spells CASSLTGVYEQYF. Written as DNA, the CDR3 is TGTGCCAGCAGTCTTACAGGGGTCTACGAGCAGTACTTC.

This clonotype appeared many times. The chain is built from TRBV7-2 and TRBJ2-7; 12 bases are shared with TRBD1. V shed 1 base and J 7 bases; nucleotides not matched to a gene: 5. The germline gives CDR1 SGHTA, CDR2 FQGNSA. The CDR3 is made up of 15 amino acids. CDR3 sequence: CASSLGGTGGREQYF. CDR3 coding DNA: TGTGCCAGCAGCTTAGGAGGGACAGGGGGCAGGGAGCAGTACTTC.

In this sample, this clonotype turned up many times. The rearrangement links TRBV12-3 or TRBV12-4 to TRBJ1-4, with D possibly being TRBD1 (6 bases). V gave up 3 bases and J gave up 6 bases, with 11 bases separating them. The CDR3 loop spans 14 amino acids. The CDR3 is CASSFQQGHEKLFF. The CDR3 nucleotides are TGTGCCAGCAGTTTCCAACAGGGCCATGAAAAACTGTTTTTT.

This clonotype was seen ten or more times. This chain joins TRBV4-3 and TRBJ2-5; D unclear. This CDR3 region has 15 residues. Germline CDR1 reads LGHNA; CDR2 reads YSLEER. Trimming stripped 1 base from V and 2 bases from J, with 11 bases between. Written as DNA, the CDR3 is TGCGCCAGCAGCCAAGGGGGAACGACACAAGAGACCCAGTACTTC. Translation gives CASSQGGTTQETQYF.

This clonotype was seen more than once but under ten times. The chain carries TRBV7-9 and TRBJ2-3; 7 nucleotides line up with TRBD1. The CDR3 is made up of 16 amino acids. Germline values: CDR1 SEHNR, CDR2 FQNEAQ (reference sequence). Germline trimming cut 4 bases from V and 4 bases from J; bases unmatched to any gene: 11. The CDR3, as DNA: TGTGCCAGCAGCTCCAAACCCGGGACAGACGCAGATACGCAGTATTTT. Protein sequence: CASSSKPGTDADTQYF.

The V gene is TRBV7-9, the J gene TRBJ1-5, with D unclear. Trimming shortened V by 1 base and J by 5 bases, and 9 bases separated the two germline ends. The CDR3 length is 14 residues. CDR1 and CDR2 (germline): SEHNR, FQNEAQ (reference sequence). DNA of the CDR3: TGTGCCAGCAGCTTAGGGTCCAGCGATCAGCCCCAGCATTTT. Amino acid sequence: CASSLGSSDQPQHF. The variable domain in full, completed from reference TRBV7-9 and TRBJ1-5, reads DTGVSQNPRHKITKRGQNVTFRCDPISEHNRLYWYRQTLGQGPEFLTYFQNEAQLEKSRLLSDRFSAERPKGSFSTLEIQRTEQGDSAMYLCASSLGSSDQPQHFGDGTRLSIL.

This clonotype was recorded at least ten times. The J gene is TRBJ2-5, the V gene TRBV11-3; the D call may be TRBD1 or TRBD2 (5 bases each). V gave up 1 base and J gave up 5 bases, with 20 bases separating them. This CDR3 has 17 amino acids. Germline lookup yields CDR1 SGHNT and CDR2 YENEEA. CDR3 bases: TGTGCCAGCAGCTTAGGTCTTTGGGGCAGGGAGAGGGAGACCCAGTACTTC. It encodes CASSLGLWGRERETQYF.

This rearrangement joins TRBV19 to TRBJ2-5; 11 bases align to TRBD1. Germline-derived CDR1 and CDR2 are LNHDA and SQIVND (reference sequence). J gave up 5 bases and V 1 base, and 0 bases lay outside the gene matches. The length of the CDR3 is 14 residues. CDR3 bases: TGTGCCAGTAGTATAGGGACAGGGGGCGAGACCCAGTACTTC. It codes for CASSIGTGGETQYF.

This clonotype was recorded many times. V is TRBV12-3 or TRBV12-4 and J is TRBJ2-3; D is possibly TRBD1 (6 bases). V was shortened by 5 bases and J by 3 bases, with 24 bases between the two germline ends. The CDR3 loop spans 18 amino acids. CDR3 amino acids: CASSISGVRSFWTDTQYF. CDR3 DNA sequence: TGTGCCAGCAGTATCTCAGGGGTAAGGTCGTTTTGGACAGATACGCAGTATTTT.

Only a few counts were recorded for this clonotype. The chain has TRBV19 and TRBJ2-2, with 13 bases lining up with TRBD2. The CDR3 has 18 residues. Germline loops: CDR1 LNHDA, CDR2 SQIVND (reference sequence). Trimming took 0 bases from V and 7 from J; bases not matched to a gene: 8. DNA of the CDR3: TGTGCCAGTAGTATAGACGTCTGGACTAGCGGGAGTGGCGGGGAGCTGTTTTTT. Protein product: CASSIDVWTSGSGGELFF.

This clonotype came up many times. The chain carries TRBV20-1 and TRBJ2-5; TRBD2 matches at 13 bases. After removal of 5 bases from V and 1 base from J, the junction contained 7 bases not matched to a gene. The CDR3 is 16 residues long. Germline CDR1 reads DFQATT; CDR2 reads SNEGSKA (reference sequence). Here the CDR3 DNA reads TGCAGTGCTCCTACCGGGACTAGCGGGACCCAAGAGACCCAGTACTTC. Amino acid sequence: CSAPTGTSGTQETQYF.

The V gene is TRBV24-1, the J gene TRBJ1-1, with D possibly TRBD1 on 6 matching bases. The germline V and J ends were trimmed by 7 bases and 5 bases, with 16 bases remaining between them. Germline values: CDR1 KGHDR, CDR2 SFDVKD. The length of the CDR3 is 14 residues. The CDR3: CATSPRGASTEAFF. CDR3 sequence (DNA): TGTGCCACCAGCCCGCGGGGGGCGAGTACTGAAGCTTTCTTT.

This clonotype turned up a few times. This chain connects TRBV19 to TRBJ2-1; D is uncertain. V was cut by 4 bases and J by 8 bases, with 15 bases left in between. The CDR3 sequence is 14 residues long. Germline lookup yields CDR1 LNHDA and CDR2 SQIVND (reference sequence). The CDR3 DNA follows: TGTGCCAGTAGTAGCACGTACGGATCCGATGAGCAGTTCTTC. It codes for CASSSTYGSDEQFF.

This clonotype was seen only a few times. This chain connects TRBV19 to TRBJ2-5; D might be TRBD2 (6 bases). The germline V gene has CDR1 LNHDA and CDR2 SQIVND (reference sequence). V lost 3 bases and J lost 2, with 10 bases in between. This CDR3 comprises 14 residues. CDR3 sequence (DNA): TGTGCCAGTAGTATCGGGAGCGGACAAGAGACCCAGTACTTC. This sequence encodes CASSIGSGQETQYF.

This clonotype was detected a few times. A much larger clone differs by one base, so this may be a read error. This chain's CDR3 is CASSPWTGGKNEQFF. The CDR3 nucleotides read TGTGCCAGCAGTCCCTGGACAGGGGGCAAGAATGAGCAGTTCTTC. This chain links TRBV27 with TRBJ2-1, with 11 bases aligning to TRBD1. This CDR3 has 15 amino acids. Germline CDR1 is MNHEY and CDR2 is SMNVEV (reference sequence). V lost 5 bases, J lost 7 bases, and 7 bases stayed unmatched.

J is TRBJ1-2 and V is TRBV2; 9 bases match TRBD1. After removal of 6 bases from V and 12 bases from J, the junction contained 8 bases not matched to a gene. CDR3 length: 12 residues. The germline gives CDR1 SNHLY, CDR2 FYNNEI. The CDR3 sequence is CASRSRDREHTF. The CDR3 DNA reads TGTGCCAGCAGGTCCCGGGACAGGGAGCACACCTTC.

This clonotype was observed many times. This chain joins TRBV6-1 and TRBJ1-1; D gene unclear. V lost 9 bases, J lost 4 bases, and 12 bases lay in between. This CDR3 has 12 amino acids. Germline lookup yields CDR1 MNHNS and CDR2 SASEGT. As DNA, the CDR3 is TGTGCCAGTACAACAGTCGGCACTGAAGCTTTCTTT. It yields the protein CASTTVGTEAFF.

This clonotype was seen ten or more times. The chain uses TRBV7-2 and TRBJ2-3; 7 nucleotides agree with TRBD2. CDR1 and CDR2 (germline): SGHTA, FQGNSA. V lost 5 bases to trimming and J lost 0 bases; unmatched junction nucleotides: 8. This CDR3 is built from 16 residues. Written as DNA, the CDR3 is TGTGCCAGCAGCCCCCCGGGACTAACTAGCACAGATACGCAGTATTTT. It encodes CASSPPGLTSTDTQYF. Full variable domain (outside the CDR3, taken from reference TRBV7-2 and TRBJ2-3): GAGVSQSPSNKVTEKGKDVELRCDPISGHTALYWYRQSLGQGLEFLIYFQGNSAPDKSGLPSDRFSAERTGGSVSTLTIQRTQQEDSAVYLCASSPPGLTSTDTQYFGPGTRLTVL.

In this sample, this clonotype turned up a few times. The chain links TRBV4-3 to TRBJ2-7; 13 nucleotides line up with TRBD2. The CDR3 extends over 14 amino acids. Germline V lookup: CDR1 LGHNA, CDR2 YSLEER. V gave up 3 bases and J gave up 7 bases; unmatched junction bases: 3. The CDR3 region has the DNA TGCGCCAGCAGCCATGGACTAGCGGGAGTTGAGCAGTACTTC. Its protein is CASSHGLAGVEQYF.

This clonotype was counted many times. The chain uses TRBV7-8 and TRBJ2-3, with D maybe TRBD2 (7 bases). The germline gives CDR1 SGHVS, CDR2 FQNEAQ. The CDR3 loop spans 14 amino acids. The V end lost 3 bases, the J end lost 6 bases, and 13 bases lay between the germline ends. The CDR3 loop reads CASSFLGGGDTQYF. As DNA, the CDR3 is TGTGCCAGCAGCTTCCTAGGGGGGGGGGATACGCAGTATTTT.

This clonotype was recorded at least ten times. The chain links TRBV28 to TRBJ1-2; 10 nucleotides match TRBD1. CDR3 length equals 15 residues. Germline V CDR1 and CDR2: MDHEN, SYDVKM. With V trimmed by 1 base and J by 8 bases, 7 bases remained unmatched. CDR3 region: CASSLSGQGLGGYTF. DNA for the CDR3: TGTGCCAGCAGTTTATCGGGACAGGGGCTCGGGGGCTACACCTTC.